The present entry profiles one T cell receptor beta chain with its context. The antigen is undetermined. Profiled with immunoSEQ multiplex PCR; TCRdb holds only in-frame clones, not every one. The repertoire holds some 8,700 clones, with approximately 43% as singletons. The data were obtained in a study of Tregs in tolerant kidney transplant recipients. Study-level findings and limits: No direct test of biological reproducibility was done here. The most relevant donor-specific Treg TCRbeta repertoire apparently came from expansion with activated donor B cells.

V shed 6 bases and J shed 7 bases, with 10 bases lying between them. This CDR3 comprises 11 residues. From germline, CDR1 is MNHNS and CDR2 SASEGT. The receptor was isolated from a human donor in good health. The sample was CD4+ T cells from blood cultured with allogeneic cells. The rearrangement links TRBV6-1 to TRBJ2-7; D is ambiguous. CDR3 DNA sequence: TGTGCCAGCAGCCGTGGGCGTGAGCAGTACTTC. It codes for CASSRGREQYF.